A selection of T cell receptor beta chains follows, all from one sample in a study of beta chain features in type 1 diabetes. Assay used: immunoSEQ multiplex PCR; TCRdb lists only in-frame clones, some missing. The data show 900,000 or so clones, about a sixth seen once. Sequencing was performed on naive CD4+ T cells from blood. These receptors were obtained from a woman aged 18 to 35 in good health. Both conserved end residues are trimmed from each CDR3. Fields, in order: D gene, CDR3 length, V gene, CDR3 protein. A D gene is named only where the DNA matches it firmly.

d_call: NA
cdr3_length: 15
v_call: TRBV18
cdr3_aa: ASSPGEVLSGANVLT

d_call: TRBD2
cdr3_length: 14
v_call: TRBV28
cdr3_aa: ASSLVSGGSSYEQY

d_call: NA
cdr3_length: 12
v_call: TRBV5-6
cdr3_aa: ASISWGSLSAQH

d_call: NA
cdr3_length: 12
v_call: TRBV7-3
cdr3_aa: ASSPGGSTDTQY

d_call: NA
cdr3_length: 10
v_call: TRBV7-2
cdr3_aa: ASSPPSYEQY

d_call: NA
cdr3_length: 12
v_call: TRBV4-2
cdr3_aa: ASSQETANYEQY

d_call: TRBD1
cdr3_length: 11
v_call: TRBV28
cdr3_aa: ASSPDRVYEQY

d_call: TRBD2
cdr3_length: 14
v_call: TRBV7-2
cdr3_aa: ASSLALGGRYYEQY

d_call: TRBD1
cdr3_length: 12
v_call: TRBV6-5
cdr3_aa: ASSYSRSRGEQF

d_call: NA
cdr3_length: 12
v_call: TRBV7-2
cdr3_aa: ASSLEVGPVQQF

d_call: TRBD1
cdr3_length: 15
v_call: TRBV4-1
cdr3_aa: ASSQDPTRDSYNEQF

d_call: NA
cdr3_length: 12
v_call: TRBV5-4
cdr3_aa: ASSADATNEKLF

d_call: TRBD2
cdr3_length: 13
v_call: TRBV29-1
cdr3_aa: SVRRTSGGTDTQY

d_call: NA
cdr3_length: 9
v_call: TRBV20-1
cdr3_aa: SASPNYGYT

d_call: NA
cdr3_length: 13
v_call: TRBV15
cdr3_aa: ATSRDAVRGYGYT

d_call: NA
cdr3_length: 11
v_call: TRBV29-1
cdr3_aa: SVESPSGNTIY

d_call: NA
cdr3_length: 14
v_call: TRBV18
cdr3_aa: ASSPEDPKRWETQY

d_call: NA
cdr3_length: 11
v_call: TRBV7-8
cdr3_aa: ASNPGPTDTQY

d_call: TRBD2
cdr3_length: 14
v_call: TRBV6-4
cdr3_aa: ASSVEAGALTDTQY

d_call: NA
cdr3_length: 11
v_call: TRBV28
cdr3_aa: ASSWDFYNEQF

d_call: NA
cdr3_length: 11
v_call: TRBV19
cdr3_aa: ASSIQGEETQY

d_call: TRBD1
cdr3_length: 12
v_call: TRBV28
cdr3_aa: ASNVGQAQETQY

d_call: TRBD2
cdr3_length: 14
v_call: TRBV29-1
cdr3_aa: SVEKLAGGISYEQY

d_call: TRBD1
cdr3_length: 12
v_call: TRBV27
cdr3_aa: ASSLHRGVTEAF

d_call: TRBD2
cdr3_length: 17
v_call: TRBV7-3
cdr3_aa: ASSLNGPGLAGGNNEQF

d_call: NA
cdr3_length: 11
v_call: TRBV18
cdr3_aa: ASSPVRANEQY

d_call: TRBD2
cdr3_length: 14
v_call: TRBV5-6
cdr3_aa: ASHMTSGSRGETQY

d_call: NA
cdr3_length: 12
v_call: TRBV12-2
cdr3_aa: ASRLEVLNTEAF

d_call: NA
cdr3_length: 13
v_call: TRBV6-1
cdr3_aa: ASSALGSSYNEQF

d_call: NA
cdr3_length: 13
v_call: TRBV6-5
cdr3_aa: ASSYSSGDNYGYT

d_call: TRBD2
cdr3_length: 14
v_call: TRBV18
cdr3_aa: ASSPNAGGLGDIQY

d_call: NA
cdr3_length: 15
v_call: TRBV9
cdr3_aa: ASSGPFPGVGADTQY

d_call: NA
cdr3_length: 9
v_call: TRBV28
cdr3_aa: ASSLGGEQY

d_call: TRBD2
cdr3_length: 11
v_call: TRBV5-1
cdr3_aa: ASTREGYNEQF

d_call: TRBD1
cdr3_length: 13
v_call: TRBV10-3
cdr3_aa: AISVMRQGAYGYT

d_call: TRBD1
cdr3_length: 15
v_call: TRBV18
cdr3_aa: ASSPARQGAPRNEQY

d_call: NA
cdr3_length: 10
v_call: TRBV18
cdr3_aa: ASSPDQETQY

d_call: NA
cdr3_length: 9
v_call: TRBV6-5
cdr3_aa: ASLAYNEQF

d_call: NA
cdr3_length: 13
v_call: TRBV6-6
cdr3_aa: ASTRLRGSTDTQY

d_call: NA
cdr3_length: 13
v_call: TRBV6-5
cdr3_aa: ASSYSWEGTSEAF

d_call: NA
cdr3_length: 13
v_call: TRBV15
cdr3_aa: ATSRDGRVIYEQY

d_call: NA
cdr3_length: 11
v_call: TRBV6-5
cdr3_aa: ASRGTGNYGYT

d_call: NA
cdr3_length: 13
v_call: TRBV6-5
cdr3_aa: ASSPTLRGTYEQY

d_call: TRBD1
cdr3_length: 15
v_call: TRBV28
cdr3_aa: ASTDWGRGRSNQPQH

d_call: TRBD2
cdr3_length: 12
v_call: TRBV6-6
cdr3_aa: ASSSSGSSYEQY

d_call: NA
cdr3_length: 12
v_call: TRBV4-3
cdr3_aa: ASSQTVGESEQY

d_call: NA
cdr3_length: 12
v_call: TRBV10-1
cdr3_aa: APKAGKANYGYT

d_call: NA
cdr3_length: 13
v_call: TRBV29-1
cdr3_aa: SVAVAEDSYNEQF

d_call: TRBD2
cdr3_length: 16
v_call: TRBV9
cdr3_aa: ASSGPTKGSGSIHEQF

d_call: NA
cdr3_length: 10
v_call: TRBV6-1
cdr3_aa: ASSELVTEAF

d_call: NA
cdr3_length: 11
v_call: TRBV18
cdr3_aa: ASSQFTGYEQY

d_call: NA
cdr3_length: 12
v_call: TRBV6-5
cdr3_aa: ASKPDSGGNTIY

d_call: TRBD1
cdr3_length: 12
v_call: TRBV5-1
cdr3_aa: ASSRSGQEYEQY